This is a list of T cell receptor beta chains from one sample in a study of T cells in Graves' hyperthyroidism and ophthalmopathy. MiXCR was run by TCRdb on the multiplex PCR reads, yielding one entry per CDR3 protein. This table has about 210,000 distinct CDR3 sequences, around 17% appearing once. The sequencing sample was made of blood. Receptors originate from a man aged 40-49 years with Graves' hyperthyroidism. CDR3s include the opening cysteine and the closing phenylalanine or tryptophan. D genes are given only for firm matches. Only some rows state a clone size, as once, few, many or a class for expanded clones.

abundance: many
v_gene: TRBV4-1
d_gene: .
j_gene: TRBJ2-3
CDR3nt: TGCGCCAGCAGCCTTTCATGGGCTAGCACAGATACGCAGTATTTT
CDR3aa: CASSLSWASTDTQYF

abundance: .
v_gene: TRBV6-2/TRBV6-3
d_gene: .
j_gene: TRBJ2-7
CDR3nt: TGTGCCAGCAGTTTGGGATTTAAGGGATACGAGCAGTACTTC
CDR3aa: CASSLGFKGYEQYF

abundance: many
v_gene: TRBV7-2
d_gene: TRBD2
j_gene: TRBJ2-3
CDR3nt: TGTGCCAGCAGCTTAGCGGTGGCTAGCGGGGCGAGCACAGATACGCAGTATTTT
CDR3aa: CASSLAVASGASTDTQYF

abundance: few
v_gene: TRBV27
d_gene: TRBD1
j_gene: TRBJ2-7
CDR3nt: TGTGCCAGCATCCGGTGGACAGGGGAGGCCTACGAGCAGTACTTC
CDR3aa: CASIRWTGEAYEQYF

abundance: many
v_gene: TRBV2
d_gene: .
j_gene: TRBJ1-3
CDR3nt: TGTGCCAGCAGTCCCAAGAACCTGTTGCGAAACACCATATATTTT
CDR3aa: CASSPKNLLRNTIYF

abundance: many
v_gene: TRBV6-2/TRBV6-3
d_gene: TRBD2
j_gene: TRBJ2-5
CDR3nt: TGTGCCAGCAGTTACGATTCGGGGGGACGAGAGACCCAGTACTTC
CDR3aa: CASSYDSGGRETQYF

abundance: many
v_gene: TRBV12-3/TRBV12-4
d_gene: TRBD2
j_gene: TRBJ2-5
CDR3nt: TGTGCCAGCAGCCCCTGGGGACTAGCGGGGGGGTACCAAGAGACCCAGTACTTC
CDR3aa: CASSPWGLAGGYQETQYF

abundance: .
v_gene: TRBV7-9
d_gene: TRBD2
j_gene: TRBJ2-2
CDR3nt: TGTGCCAACAGCTTACCTAGCGGGAGCTCGAGCACCGGGGAGCTGTTTTTT
CDR3aa: CANSLPSGSSSTGELFF

abundance: .
v_gene: TRBV10-3
d_gene: .
j_gene: TRBJ1-2
CDR3nt: TGTGCCATCAGTGATGGGGGAGTCAACTATGGCTACACCTTC
CDR3aa: CAISDGGVNYGYTF

abundance: many
v_gene: TRBV7-9
d_gene: .
j_gene: TRBJ2-7
CDR3nt: TGTGCCAGCAGCTTGAGTAGCAACAGCTACGAGCAGTACTTC
CDR3aa: CASSLSSNSYEQYF

abundance: many
v_gene: TRBV5-1
d_gene: TRBD1
j_gene: TRBJ2-2
CDR3nt: TGCGCCAGCAGAGGACAGGGTCATACCGGGGAGCTGTTTTTT
CDR3aa: CASRGQGHTGELFF

abundance: many
v_gene: TRBV7-9
d_gene: TRBD1
j_gene: TRBJ2-7
CDR3nt: TGTGCCAGCAGTAGACAGGGGTACCACGAGCAGTACTTC
CDR3aa: CASSRQGYHEQYF

abundance: many
v_gene: TRBV5-5
d_gene: .
j_gene: TRBJ2-7
CDR3nt: TGTGCCAGCAGTAGAGTGGGGGACACCTCCTACGAGCAGTACTTC
CDR3aa: CASSRVGDTSYEQYF

abundance: many
v_gene: TRBV3-1
d_gene: .
j_gene: TRBJ2-1
CDR3nt: TGTGCCAGCAGCGAACAGGGTTACTACAATGAGCAGTTCTTC
CDR3aa: CASSEQGYYNEQFF

abundance: .
v_gene: TRBV3-1
d_gene: TRBD2
j_gene: TRBJ2-1
CDR3nt: TGTGCCAGCAGCCGCTGGATAGCGGGACAAGGTGAGCAGTTCTTC
CDR3aa: CASSRWIAGQGEQFF

abundance: few
v_gene: TRBV3-2
d_gene: .
j_gene: TRBJ2-1
CDR3nt: TGTGCCAGCAGTCCTCGGGTTCTAGTAGGTGAGCAGTTCTTC
CDR3aa: CASSPRVLVGEQFF

abundance: few
v_gene: TRBV12-3/TRBV12-4
d_gene: .
j_gene: TRBJ1-6
CDR3nt: TGTGCCACCGCTAGCTCCTATAATTCACCCCTCCACTTT
CDR3aa: CATASSYNSPLHF

abundance: many
v_gene: TRBV5-1
d_gene: .
j_gene: TRBJ2-7
CDR3nt: TGCGCCAGCAGCTTGGGGATCGATCCCGAGCAGTACTTC
CDR3aa: CASSLGIDPEQYF

abundance: many
v_gene: TRBV5-1
d_gene: .
j_gene: TRBJ2-7
CDR3nt: TGCGCCAGCAGCTTGGGCCAGGGTGACGAGCAGTACTTC
CDR3aa: CASSLGQGDEQYF

abundance: .
v_gene: TRBV11-2
d_gene: .
j_gene: TRBJ2-7
CDR3nt: TGTGCCAGCAGCTTCGTTGCGGAGTCCTACGAGCAGTACTTC
CDR3aa: CASSFVAESYEQYF

abundance: few
v_gene: TRBV3-1
d_gene: .
j_gene: TRBJ1-3
CDR3nt: TGTGCCAGCAGCGACGACCTCAGCTCTGGAAACACCATATATTTT
CDR3aa: CASSDDLSSGNTIYF

abundance: .
v_gene: TRBV2
d_gene: TRBD1
j_gene: TRBJ2-7
CDR3nt: TGTGCCAGCAGAGGACAGGGGAGGCAGCAGTACTTC
CDR3aa: CASRGQGRQQYF

abundance: few
v_gene: TRBV28
d_gene: .
j_gene: TRBJ1-4
CDR3nt: TGTGCCAGCAGTCCCTCACTTCCGGGTTATAATGAAAAACTGTTTTTT
CDR3aa: CASSPSLPGYNEKLFF

abundance: .
v_gene: TRBV9
d_gene: .
j_gene: TRBJ2-2
CDR3nt: TGTGCCAGCAGCGGAGACGAGCTTGGGGGCCCGGACACCGGGGAGCTGTTTTTT
CDR3aa: CASSGDELGGPDTGELFF

abundance: .
v_gene: TRBV7-2
d_gene: .
j_gene: TRBJ2-5
CDR3nt: TGTGCCAGCAGCTTATTGGTAGCCCAGTACTTC
CDR3aa: CASSLLVAQYF

abundance: .
v_gene: TRBV4-2
d_gene: TRBD1
j_gene: TRBJ2-6
CDR3nt: TGTGCCAGCAGCCCGCGGGACAGGGGGCTCTCTGGGGCCAACGTCCTGACTTTC
CDR3aa: CASSPRDRGLSGANVLTF

abundance: many
v_gene: TRBV18
d_gene: .
j_gene: TRBJ2-7
CDR3nt: TGTGCCAGCTCACCAACCGCCTCGGCCTACGAGCAGTACTTC
CDR3aa: CASSPTASAYEQYF

abundance: many
v_gene: TRBV24-1
d_gene: TRBD2
j_gene: TRBJ2-3
CDR3nt: TGTGCCACGTCACTGACTAGCGGGGGGATAGATACGCAGTATTTT
CDR3aa: CATSLTSGGIDTQYF

abundance: few
v_gene: TRBV18
d_gene: TRBD1
j_gene: TRBJ1-5
CDR3nt: TGTGCCAGCTCAACAGGGGTTCGTGGCAATCAGCCCCAGCATTTT
CDR3aa: CASSTGVRGNQPQHF

abundance: many
v_gene: TRBV20-1
d_gene: .
j_gene: TRBJ1-5
CDR3nt: TGCAGTGCTAGAGAAAGGTCGAGCAATCAGCCCCAGCATTTT
CDR3aa: CSARERSSNQPQHF

abundance: .
v_gene: TRBV9
d_gene: TRBD2
j_gene: TRBJ2-1
CDR3nt: TGTGCCAGCAGCGTAGCCAGCGGGGGGATCAATGAGCAGTTCTTC
CDR3aa: CASSVASGGINEQFF

abundance: many
v_gene: TRBV20-1
d_gene: .
j_gene: TRBJ1-1
CDR3nt: TGCAGTGCCCCGGTTCGTATGAACACTGAAGCTTTCTTT
CDR3aa: CSAPVRMNTEAFF

abundance: many
v_gene: TRBV29-1
d_gene: .
j_gene: TRBJ2-7
CDR3nt: TGCAGCGTCCGGACATGGGGTGACTCCTACGAGCAGTACTTC
CDR3aa: CSVRTWGDSYEQYF